This T cell receptor (beta chain) was found in a study of glioma-infiltrating T cells after dendritic cell vaccination (dated by TCRdb to about 2016). Concerning the study at large: The cohort included some 15 glioblastoma patients drawn from Phase I and II dendritic cell vaccination trials, of whom 9 were newly diagnosed and 6 had recurrent disease. Between the early 2000s and the early 2010s, the patients were given dendritic cell vaccination pulsed with autologous tumor lysate. The vaccine was prepared from monocyte-derived dendritic cells that were cultured for seven to eight days with IL-4 and GM-CSF and then pulsed overnight with autologous tumor lysate. Patients received three intradermal dendritic cell vaccine injections at biweekly intervals in the arm below the axilla. In glioblastoma patients vaccinated with dendritic cells, deep sequencing of TCR beta CDR3 regions served to measure the amount of tumor-infiltrating lymphocytes and to compare repertoires between tumor and blood. TCR sequencing metrics, including TIL content and tumor-blood repertoire overlap, were correlated with survival after dendritic cell vaccination. Study-wide findings and limitations: TCR clonality showed no direct relationship with survival, which suggests that a diverse polyclonal response may matter. The cohort was small and heterogeneous, with few patients having full blood and tumor sets and even fewer initial-recurrent tumor pairs. The three-group TCR overlap response model was characterized as speculative, and prospective validation of the model was stated to be required. Longer time to progression and overall survival after dendritic cell vaccination were predicted by higher estimated pretreatment TIL content.

On this clone itself: Its recognized antigen is unknown. Base qualities are missing; no much larger clone stands one base away.

The immunoSEQ assay amplified TCRB CDR3 regions from 2 micrograms of genomic DNA, or from all available DNA when less than that amount was available. The multiplex PCR relied on 60 forward primers for TCR V beta segments and 13 reverse primers for J beta segments. To estimate the number of reads per starting template, synthetic control templates were added to each sample at limiting dilution. The Illumina HiSeq System generated 87 bp sequencing reads. On the authors' methods: PCR and sequencing errors were removed by a nearest neighbor algorithm that merged closely related sequences. TCR overlap was defined as the percentage of unique tumor TCR beta sequences that were also found in the peripheral blood of the same patient. TCRdb's version of the immuneACCESS table is confined to in-frame rearrangements and falls short of the full clone set. An unresolved V gene accounts for under half of the shortfall where checked; the remainder is of unknown origin. That table furnishes V, J and clone size, whereas the DNA furnished D and trimming. This sample lists 55,000 to 75,000 clones; about four fifths were detected once. Around 16% of the sample is in the top ten clones.

The V end gives up 0 bases and the J end 6 bases, leaving 5 bases in the junction not matched to a gene. The germline V gene encodes CDR1 LGHNA and CDR2 YNFKEQ. The CDR3 goes from the cysteine to the phenylalanine over 15 residues. The sequence is cut down to CDR3 DNA, 45 bases in frame from base 1. This sample's time point label indicates: after dendritic cell vaccination, including at tumor progression/relapse. Patients were selected on the basis of adequate residual fresh-frozen tumor tissue and more than two years of available survival data. An isocitrate dehydrogenase mutation was not carried by any of the glioblastoma patients, although molecular status was otherwise variable. PBMC were collected before vaccination, two weeks after the third vaccination, and at tumor progression if progression occurred. Genomic DNA was extracted with the Qiagen DNeasy Blood extraction Kit.

The chain uses TRBV4-2 and TRBJ2-3; the central 8 bases match TRBD2. Sequencing was performed on blood, taken after dendritic cell vaccination. The source is a human donor with glioblastoma. The DNA reads as follows: TGTGCCAGCAGCCAAGACGGGACTAGTCCTGATACGCAGTATTTT. Its protein is CASSQDGTSPDTQYF.